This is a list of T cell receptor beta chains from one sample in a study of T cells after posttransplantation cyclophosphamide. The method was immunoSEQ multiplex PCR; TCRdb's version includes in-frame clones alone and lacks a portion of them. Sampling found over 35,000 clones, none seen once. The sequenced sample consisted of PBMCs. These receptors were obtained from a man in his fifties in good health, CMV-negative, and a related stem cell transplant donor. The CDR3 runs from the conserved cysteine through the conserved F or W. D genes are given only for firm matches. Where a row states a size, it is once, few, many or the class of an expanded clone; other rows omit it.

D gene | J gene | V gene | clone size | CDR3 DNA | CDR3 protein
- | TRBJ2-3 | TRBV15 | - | TGTGCCACCAGCAGAGATGGCGGTCGGGGAGCGACAGATACGCAGTATTTT | CATSRDGGRGATDTQYF
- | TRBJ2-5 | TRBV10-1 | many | TGCGCCAGCAGTGTCGCAGGGGAAGGCCAAGAGACCCAGTACTTC | CASSVAGEGQETQYF
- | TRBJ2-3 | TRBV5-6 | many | TGTGCCAGCAGCTCACCCACAACGACGGGCCTCGGGGAAGGAGATACGCAGTATTTT | CASSSPTTTGLGEGDTQYF
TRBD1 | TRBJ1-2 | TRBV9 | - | TGTGCCAGCAGGGGGACAGGGGGGGGTCTCAGCTATGGCTACACCTTC | CASRGTGGGLSYGYTF
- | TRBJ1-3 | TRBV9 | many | TGTGCCAGCAGCGTAGGGCTAGGCGGAAACACCATATATTTT | CASSVGLGGNTIYF
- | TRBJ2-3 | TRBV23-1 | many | TGCGCCGAGGTACTAAGCACAGATACGCAGTATTTT | CAEVLSTDTQYF
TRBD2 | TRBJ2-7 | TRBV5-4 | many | TGTGCCAGCAGCTTGAGCGGGACCTACGAGCAGTACTTC | CASSLSGTYEQYF
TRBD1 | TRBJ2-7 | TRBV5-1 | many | TGCGCCACTTCGAGGGAGACAGGGGTTAGCGAGCAGTACTTC | CATSRETGVSEQYF
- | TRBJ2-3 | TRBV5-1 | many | TGCGCCAGCAGCTTGGGATGGAGCGGCACAGATACGCAGTATTTT | CASSLGWSGTDTQYF
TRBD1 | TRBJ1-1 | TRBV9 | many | TGTGCCAGCAGCGTAGTAGGGTTGGGACAGATGAACACTGAAGCTTTCTTT | CASSVVGLGQMNTEAFF
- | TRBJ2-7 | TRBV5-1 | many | TGCGCCAGCAGCTTGGCCCCAGGGGTAAACTACGAGCAGTACTTC | CASSLAPGVNYEQYF
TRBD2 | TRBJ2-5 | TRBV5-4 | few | TGTGCCAGCAGCTTGGTTAGCGGGGAGACCCAGTACTTC | CASSLVSGETQYF
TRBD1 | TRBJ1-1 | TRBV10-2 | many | TGCGCCAGTTCGGTGAGGACAGGGAGGAACACTGAAGCTTTCTTT | CASSVRTGRNTEAFF
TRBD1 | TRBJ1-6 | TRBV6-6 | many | TGTGCCAGCAGGGCCGGACAGGGAAGTTCACCCCTCCACTTT | CASRAGQGSSPLHF
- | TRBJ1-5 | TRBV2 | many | TGTGCCAGCAGTGTCGAGGGGGGGGATCAGCCCCAGCATTTT | CASSVEGGDQPQHF
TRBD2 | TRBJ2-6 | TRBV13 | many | TGTGCCAGCAACACTAGGACTAGCGGGGGGCCGGAGAGCTCTGGGGCCAACGTCCTGACTTTC | CASNTRTSGGPESSGANVLTF
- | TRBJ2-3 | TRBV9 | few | TGTGCCAGCAGCGCTAGGGGGGGGGACGAAGGAGATACGCAGTATTTT | CASSARGGDEGDTQYF
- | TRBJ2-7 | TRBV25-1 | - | TGTGCCAGCAGTGTCTTGGAGGGGGCCCCCTACGAGCAGTACTTC | CASSVLEGAPYEQYF
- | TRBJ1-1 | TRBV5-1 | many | TGCGCCAGCAGCTTCGGACAGAGTAACACTGAAGCTTTCTTT | CASSFGQSNTEAFF
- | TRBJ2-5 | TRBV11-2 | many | TGTGCCAGCAGCTTAGATCCGTCAGAGACCCAGTACTTC | CASSLDPSETQYF
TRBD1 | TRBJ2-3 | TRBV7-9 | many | TGTGCCAGCAGCCCGACAGGGGACGACACAGATACGCAGTATTTT | CASSPTGDDTDTQYF
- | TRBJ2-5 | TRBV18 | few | TGTGCCAGCTCACCACCAACAGTCCTCACCCAAGAGACCCAGTACTTC | CASSPPTVLTQETQYF
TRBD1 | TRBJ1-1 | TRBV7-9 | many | TGTGCCAGCAGCTCCGGACAGGGGGAAGCCCCTGAAGCTTTCTTT | CASSSGQGEAPEAFF
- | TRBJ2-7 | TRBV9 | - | TGTGCCAGCAGCGTAGGCAATAGCGCCTACGAGCAGTACTTC | CASSVGNSAYEQYF
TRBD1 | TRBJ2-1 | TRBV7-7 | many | TGTGCTAGCAGCCTGGACAGGCACAATGAGCAGTTCTTC | CASSLDRHNEQFF
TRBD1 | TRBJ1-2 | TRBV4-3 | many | TGCGCCAGCAGCCATCCAGGGACAGGGGCCTTTTATGGCTACACCTTC | CASSHPGTGAFYGYTF
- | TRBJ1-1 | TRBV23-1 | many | TGCGCCAGCAGTAGGCTCCAGGGGCGGCTAATGAACACTGAAGCTTTCTTT | CASSRLQGRLMNTEAFF
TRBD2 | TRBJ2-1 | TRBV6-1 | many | TGTGCCAGCAGAGTAGCGGGATACAATGAGCAGTTCTTC | CASRVAGYNEQFF
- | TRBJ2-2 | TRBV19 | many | TGTGCCAGTATTGGCTGGAACACCGGGGAGCTGTTTTTT | CASIGWNTGELFF
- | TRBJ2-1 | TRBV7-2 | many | TGTGCCAGCAGCTTAACGGGAACCAGTGGCCCCTACAATGAGCAGTTCTTC | CASSLTGTSGPYNEQFF
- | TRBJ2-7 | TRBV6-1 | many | TGTGCCAGCAGTGAACAACACACAGCTTTGTACGAGCAGTACTTC | CASSEQHTALYEQYF
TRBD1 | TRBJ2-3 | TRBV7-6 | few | TGTGCCAGCAGCTTAGGGACAGGGGGCGCAGATACGCAGTATTTT | CASSLGTGGADTQYF
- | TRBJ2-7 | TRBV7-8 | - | TGTGCCAGCAGCTTACATCGGGCCGGGGGAGCGGAGGAGTTTTGGCAGTACTTC | CASSLHRAGGAEEFWQYF
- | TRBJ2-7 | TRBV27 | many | TGTGCCAGCAGCCCACCGGGGGTCAGGCGCTCCTACGAGCAGTACTTC | CASSPPGVRRSYEQYF
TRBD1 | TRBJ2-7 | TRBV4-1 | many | TGCGCCAGCAGCCAAGATCAGAGGGACAGGGGCATCCCCCACGATCTCTCGGGCGAGCAGTACTTC | CASSQDQRDRGIPHDLSGEQYF
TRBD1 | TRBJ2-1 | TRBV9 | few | TGTGCCAGCAGCGTGGACAGGTCAGGATACAATGAGCAGTTCTTC | CASSVDRSGYNEQFF
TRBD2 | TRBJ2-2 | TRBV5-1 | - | TGCGCCAGCAGCTTGGGTACTAGCGGAGTTAACACCGGGGAGCTGTTTTTT | CASSLGTSGVNTGELFF
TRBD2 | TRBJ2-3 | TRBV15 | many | TGTGCCACCAGCAGAGCGGGAGGGCCCACAGATACGCAGTATTTT | CATSRAGGPTDTQYF
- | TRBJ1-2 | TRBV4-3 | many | TGCGCCAGCAGCCAAGATCGTCAGAATGGCTACACCTTC | CASSQDRQNGYTF
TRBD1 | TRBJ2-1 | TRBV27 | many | TGTGCCAGCAGTTTAGGGACAGGGGGGGCCTACAATGAGCAGTTCTTC | CASSLGTGGAYNEQFF
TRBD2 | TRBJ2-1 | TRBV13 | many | TGTGCCAGCAGCCCTTGGACTAGCCCGAATGAGCAGTTCTTC | CASSPWTSPNEQFF
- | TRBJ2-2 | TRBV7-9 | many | TGTGCCAGCAGCTTAAGGTCGGGAGGGGGCCGGACCGGGGAGCTGTTTTTT | CASSLRSGGGRTGELFF
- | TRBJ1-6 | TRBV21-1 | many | TGTGCCAGCAGCACTTACAGGGGTCCTTCACCCCTCCACTTT | CASSTYRGPSPLHF
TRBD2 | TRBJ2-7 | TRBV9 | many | TGTGCCAGCAGCGTAGCCGGGGAGGGTTTTTACGAGCAGTACTTC | CASSVAGEGFYEQYF
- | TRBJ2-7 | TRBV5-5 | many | TGTGCCAGCAGCTGGACAGCAACCTACGAGCAGTACTTC | CASSWTATYEQYF
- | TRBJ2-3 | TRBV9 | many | TGTGCCAGCAGCCAAGGGGCGGGGCTCACAGATACGCAGTATTTT | CASSQGAGLTDTQYF